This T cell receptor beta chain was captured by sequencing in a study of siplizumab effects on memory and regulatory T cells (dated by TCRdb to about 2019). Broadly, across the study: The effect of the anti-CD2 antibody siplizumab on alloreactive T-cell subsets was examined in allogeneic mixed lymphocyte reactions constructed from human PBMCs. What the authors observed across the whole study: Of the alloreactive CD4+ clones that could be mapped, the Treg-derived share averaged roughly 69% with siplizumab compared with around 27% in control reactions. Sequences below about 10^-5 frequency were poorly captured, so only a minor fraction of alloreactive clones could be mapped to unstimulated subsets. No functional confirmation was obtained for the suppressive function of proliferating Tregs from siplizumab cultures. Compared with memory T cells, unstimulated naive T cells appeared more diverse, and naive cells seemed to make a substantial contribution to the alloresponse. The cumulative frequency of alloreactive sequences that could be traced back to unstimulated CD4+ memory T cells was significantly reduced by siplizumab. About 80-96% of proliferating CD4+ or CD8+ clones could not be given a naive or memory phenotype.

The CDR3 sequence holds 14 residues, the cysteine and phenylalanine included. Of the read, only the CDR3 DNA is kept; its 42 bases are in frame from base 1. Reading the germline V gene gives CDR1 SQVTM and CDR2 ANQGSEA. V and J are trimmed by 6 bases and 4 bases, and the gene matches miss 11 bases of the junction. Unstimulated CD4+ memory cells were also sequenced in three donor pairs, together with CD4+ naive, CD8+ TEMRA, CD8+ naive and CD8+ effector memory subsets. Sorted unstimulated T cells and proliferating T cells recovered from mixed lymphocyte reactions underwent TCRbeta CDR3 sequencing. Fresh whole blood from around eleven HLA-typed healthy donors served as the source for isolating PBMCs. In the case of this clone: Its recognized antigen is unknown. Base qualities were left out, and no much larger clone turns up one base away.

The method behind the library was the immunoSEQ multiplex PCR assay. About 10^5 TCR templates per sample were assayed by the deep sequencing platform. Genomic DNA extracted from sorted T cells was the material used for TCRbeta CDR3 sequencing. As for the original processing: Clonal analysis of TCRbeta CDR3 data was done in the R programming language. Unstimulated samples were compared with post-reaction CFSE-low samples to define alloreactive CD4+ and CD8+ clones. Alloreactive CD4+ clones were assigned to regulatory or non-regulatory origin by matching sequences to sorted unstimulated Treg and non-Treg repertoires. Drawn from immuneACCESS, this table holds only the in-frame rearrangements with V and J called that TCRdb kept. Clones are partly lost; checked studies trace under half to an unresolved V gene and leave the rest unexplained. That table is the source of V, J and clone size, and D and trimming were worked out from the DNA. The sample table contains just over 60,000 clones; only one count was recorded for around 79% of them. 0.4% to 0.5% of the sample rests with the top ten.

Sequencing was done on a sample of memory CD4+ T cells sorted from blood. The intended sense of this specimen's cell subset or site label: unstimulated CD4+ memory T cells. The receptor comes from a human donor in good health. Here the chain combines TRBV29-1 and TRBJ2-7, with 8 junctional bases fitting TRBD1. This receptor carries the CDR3 CSVLKDRAGYEQYF. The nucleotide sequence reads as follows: TGCAGCGTCCTCAAGGACAGGGCGGGATACGAGCAGTACTTC.